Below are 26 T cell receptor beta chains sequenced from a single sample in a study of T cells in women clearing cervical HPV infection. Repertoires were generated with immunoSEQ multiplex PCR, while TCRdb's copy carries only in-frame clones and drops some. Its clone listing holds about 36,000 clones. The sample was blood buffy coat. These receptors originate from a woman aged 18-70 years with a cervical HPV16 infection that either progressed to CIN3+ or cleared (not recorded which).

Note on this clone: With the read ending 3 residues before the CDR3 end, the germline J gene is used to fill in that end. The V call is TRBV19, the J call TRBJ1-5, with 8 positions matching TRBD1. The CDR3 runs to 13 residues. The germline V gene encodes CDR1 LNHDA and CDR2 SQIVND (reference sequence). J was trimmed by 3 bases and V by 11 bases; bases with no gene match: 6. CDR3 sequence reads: CAAQGAPNQPQHF. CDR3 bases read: TGTGCCGCCCAGGGGGCCCCCAATCAGCCC.

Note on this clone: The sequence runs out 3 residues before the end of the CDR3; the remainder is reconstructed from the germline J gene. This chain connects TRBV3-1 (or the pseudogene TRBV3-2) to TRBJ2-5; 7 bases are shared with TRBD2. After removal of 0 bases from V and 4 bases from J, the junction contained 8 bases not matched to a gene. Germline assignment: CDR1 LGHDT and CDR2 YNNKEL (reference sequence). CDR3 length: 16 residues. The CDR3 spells CASSQDGGGSGETQYF. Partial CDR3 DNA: TGTGCCAGCAGCCAAGATGGGGGGGGAAGCGGAGAGACC.

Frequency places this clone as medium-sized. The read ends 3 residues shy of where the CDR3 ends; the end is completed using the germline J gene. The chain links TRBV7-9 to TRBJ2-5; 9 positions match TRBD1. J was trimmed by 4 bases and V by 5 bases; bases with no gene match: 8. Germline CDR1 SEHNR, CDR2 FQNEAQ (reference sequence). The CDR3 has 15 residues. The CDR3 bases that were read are TGTGCCAGCAGCAATTGGGACAGGGTGTCAGAGACC. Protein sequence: CASSNWDRVSET. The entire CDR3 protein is CASSNWDRVSETQYF. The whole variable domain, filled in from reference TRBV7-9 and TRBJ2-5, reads DTGVSQNPRHKITKRGQNVTFRCDPISEHNRLYWYRQTLGQGPEFLTYFQNEAQLEKSRLLSDRFSAERPKGSFSTLEIQRTEQGDSAMYLCASSNWDRVSETQYFGPGTRLLVL.

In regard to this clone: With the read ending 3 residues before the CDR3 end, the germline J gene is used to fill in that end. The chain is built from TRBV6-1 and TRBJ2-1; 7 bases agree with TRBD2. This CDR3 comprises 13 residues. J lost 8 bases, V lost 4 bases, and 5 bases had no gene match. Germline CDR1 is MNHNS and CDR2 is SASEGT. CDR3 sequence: CASSVVTSDEQFF. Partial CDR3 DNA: TGTGCCAGCAGTGTGGTCACTAGCGATGAG.

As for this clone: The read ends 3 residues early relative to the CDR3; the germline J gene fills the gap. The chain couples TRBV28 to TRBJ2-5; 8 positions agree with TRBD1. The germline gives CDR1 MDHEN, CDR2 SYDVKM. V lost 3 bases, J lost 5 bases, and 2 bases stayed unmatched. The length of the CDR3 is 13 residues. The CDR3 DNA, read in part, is TGTGCCAGCAGTTTTACAGGGGGTGAGACC. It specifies CASSFTGGET. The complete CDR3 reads CASSFTGGETQYF.

This chain's CDR3 is CASSRQGYEQYF. The DNA read from the CDR3 is TGTGCCAGTAGTCGTCAGGGGTACGAG. The V and J genes are TRBV19 and TRBJ2-7; tentatively, D is TRBD1 (6 bases). The CDR3 end lies 3 residues beyond the end of the read and is filled in from the germline J gene. The CDR3 consists of 12 residues. In germline, CDR1 is LNHDA, CDR2 SQIVND (reference sequence). The V gene lost 5 bases and the J gene lost 4 bases, with 9 bases spanning the gap.

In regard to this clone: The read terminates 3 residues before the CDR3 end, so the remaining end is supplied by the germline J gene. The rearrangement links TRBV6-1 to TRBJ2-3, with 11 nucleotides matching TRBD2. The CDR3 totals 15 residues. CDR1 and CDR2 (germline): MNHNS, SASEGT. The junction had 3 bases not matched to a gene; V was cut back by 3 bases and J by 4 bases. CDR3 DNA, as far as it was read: TGTGCCAGCAGTGACCTAGCGGGGGGACCAGATACG. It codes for CASSDLAGGPDT. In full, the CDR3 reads CASSDLAGGPDTQYF.

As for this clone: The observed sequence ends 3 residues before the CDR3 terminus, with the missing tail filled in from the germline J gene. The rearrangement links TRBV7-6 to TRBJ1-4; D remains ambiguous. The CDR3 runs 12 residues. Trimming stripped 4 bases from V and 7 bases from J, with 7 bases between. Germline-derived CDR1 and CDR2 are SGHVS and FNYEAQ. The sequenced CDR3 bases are TGTGCCAGCAGCTCGCCCGGTGAAAAA. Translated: CASSSPGEK. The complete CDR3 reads CASSSPGEKLFF.

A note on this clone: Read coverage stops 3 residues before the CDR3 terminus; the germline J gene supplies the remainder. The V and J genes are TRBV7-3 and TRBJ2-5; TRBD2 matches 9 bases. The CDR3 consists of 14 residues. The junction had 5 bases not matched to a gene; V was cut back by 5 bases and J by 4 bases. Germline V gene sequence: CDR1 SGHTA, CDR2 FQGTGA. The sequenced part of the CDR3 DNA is TGTGCCAGCAGCCCCAGCGGGGGGCGAGAGACC. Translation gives CASSPSGGRET. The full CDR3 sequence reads CASSPSGGRETQYF.

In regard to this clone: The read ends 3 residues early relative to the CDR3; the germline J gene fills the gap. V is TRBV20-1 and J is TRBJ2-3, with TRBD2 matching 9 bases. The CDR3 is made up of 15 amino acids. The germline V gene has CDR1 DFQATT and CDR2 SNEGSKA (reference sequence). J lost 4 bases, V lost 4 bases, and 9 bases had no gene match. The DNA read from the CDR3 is TGCAGTGCTACATGGCGGGGGGGCTCTGCAGATACG. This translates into CSATWRGGSADT. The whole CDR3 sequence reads CSATWRGGSADTQYF.

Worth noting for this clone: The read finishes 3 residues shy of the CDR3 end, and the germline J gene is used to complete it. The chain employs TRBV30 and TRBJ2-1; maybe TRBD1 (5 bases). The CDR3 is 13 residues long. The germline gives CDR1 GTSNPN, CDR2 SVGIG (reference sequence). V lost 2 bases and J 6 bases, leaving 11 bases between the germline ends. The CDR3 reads CAWSNGHLNEQFF. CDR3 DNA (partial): TGTGCCTGGAGTAACGGACATCTCAATGAG. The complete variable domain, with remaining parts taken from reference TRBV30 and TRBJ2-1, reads SQTIHQWPATLVQPVGSPLSLECTVEGTSNPNLYWYRQAAGRGLQLLFYSVGIGQISSEVPQNLSASRPQDRQFILSSKKLLLSDSGFYLCAWSNGHLNEQFFGPGTRLTVL.

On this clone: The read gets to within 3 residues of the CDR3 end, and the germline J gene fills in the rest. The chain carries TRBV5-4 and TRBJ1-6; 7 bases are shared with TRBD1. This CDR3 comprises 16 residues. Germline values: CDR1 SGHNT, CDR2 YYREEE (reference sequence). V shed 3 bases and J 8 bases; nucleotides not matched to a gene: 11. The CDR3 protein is CASSSVEGAGDSPLHF. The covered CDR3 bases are TGTGCCAGCAGCTCAGTAGAGGGGGCTGGAGATTCACCC.

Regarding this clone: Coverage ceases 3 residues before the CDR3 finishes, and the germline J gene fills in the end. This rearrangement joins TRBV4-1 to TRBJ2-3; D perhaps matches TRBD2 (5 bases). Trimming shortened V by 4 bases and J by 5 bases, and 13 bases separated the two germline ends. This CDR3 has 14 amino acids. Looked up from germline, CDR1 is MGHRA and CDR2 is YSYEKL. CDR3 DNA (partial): TGCGCCAGCAGCCGTTTAGGACGGGGAGATACG. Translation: CASSRLGRGDT. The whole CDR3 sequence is CASSRLGRGDTQYF.

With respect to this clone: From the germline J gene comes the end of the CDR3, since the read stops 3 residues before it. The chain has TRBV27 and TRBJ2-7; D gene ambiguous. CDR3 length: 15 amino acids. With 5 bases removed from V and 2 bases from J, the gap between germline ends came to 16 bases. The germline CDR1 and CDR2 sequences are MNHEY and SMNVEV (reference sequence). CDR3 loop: CASSPRGRPTYEQYF. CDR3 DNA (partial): TGTGCCAGCAGTCCTCGTGGCCGTCCAACCTACGAG.

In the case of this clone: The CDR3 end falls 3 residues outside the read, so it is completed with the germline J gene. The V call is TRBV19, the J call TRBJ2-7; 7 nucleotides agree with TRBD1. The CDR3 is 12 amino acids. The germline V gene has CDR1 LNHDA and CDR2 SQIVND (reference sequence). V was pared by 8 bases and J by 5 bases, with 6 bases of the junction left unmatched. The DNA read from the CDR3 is TGTGCCAGTTCGACAGGGTCTCACGAG. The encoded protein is CASSTGSHE. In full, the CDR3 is CASSTGSHEQYF.

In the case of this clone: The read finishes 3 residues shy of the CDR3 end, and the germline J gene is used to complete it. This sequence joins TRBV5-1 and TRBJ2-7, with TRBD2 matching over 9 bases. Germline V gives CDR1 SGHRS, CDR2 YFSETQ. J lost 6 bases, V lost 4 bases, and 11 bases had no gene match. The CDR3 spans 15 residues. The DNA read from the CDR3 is TGCGCCAGCAGCGACCTTAGCGGGGGTTTTGGCGAG. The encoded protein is CASSDLSGGFGE. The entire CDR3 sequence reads CASSDLSGGFGEQYF.

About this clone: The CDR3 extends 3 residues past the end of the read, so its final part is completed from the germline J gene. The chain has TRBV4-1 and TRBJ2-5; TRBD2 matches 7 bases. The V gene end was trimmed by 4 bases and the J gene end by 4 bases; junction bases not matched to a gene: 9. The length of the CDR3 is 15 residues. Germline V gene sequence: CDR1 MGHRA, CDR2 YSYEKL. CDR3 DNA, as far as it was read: TGCGCCAGCAGCCGCCTTGGGGGGGAGAGAGAGACC. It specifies CASSRLGGERET. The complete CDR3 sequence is CASSRLGGERETQYF.

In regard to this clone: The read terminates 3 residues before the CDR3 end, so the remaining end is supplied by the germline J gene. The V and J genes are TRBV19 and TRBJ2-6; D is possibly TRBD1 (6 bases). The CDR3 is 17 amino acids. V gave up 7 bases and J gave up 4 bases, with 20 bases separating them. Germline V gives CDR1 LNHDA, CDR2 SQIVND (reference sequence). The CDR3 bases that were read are TGTGCCAGTACTGATTTACAGGGAAGGGTCGGGGCCAACGTC. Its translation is CASTDLQGRVGANV. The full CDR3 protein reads CASTDLQGRVGANVLTF.

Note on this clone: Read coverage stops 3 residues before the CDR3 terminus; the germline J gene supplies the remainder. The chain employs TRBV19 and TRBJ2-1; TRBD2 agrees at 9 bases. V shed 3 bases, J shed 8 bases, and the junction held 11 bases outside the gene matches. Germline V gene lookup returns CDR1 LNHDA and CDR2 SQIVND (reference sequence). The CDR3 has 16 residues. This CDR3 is CASSIRVAGGPHEQFF. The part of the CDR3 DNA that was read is TGTGCCAGTAGTATCCGAGTGGCGGGAGGGCCCCATGAG.

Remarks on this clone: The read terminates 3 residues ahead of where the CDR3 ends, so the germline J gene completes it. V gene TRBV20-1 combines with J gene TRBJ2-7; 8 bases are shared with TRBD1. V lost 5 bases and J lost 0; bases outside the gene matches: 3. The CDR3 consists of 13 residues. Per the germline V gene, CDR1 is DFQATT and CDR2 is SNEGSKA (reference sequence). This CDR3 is CSASGQASYEQYF. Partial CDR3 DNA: TGCAGTGCTTCGGGACAGGCCTCCTACGAG.

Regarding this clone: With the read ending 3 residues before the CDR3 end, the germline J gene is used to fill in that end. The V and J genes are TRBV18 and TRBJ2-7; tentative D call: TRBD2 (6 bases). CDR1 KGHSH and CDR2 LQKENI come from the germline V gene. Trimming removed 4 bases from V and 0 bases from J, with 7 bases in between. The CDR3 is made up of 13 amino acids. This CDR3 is CASSRGVSYEQYF. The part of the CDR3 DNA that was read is TGTGCCAGCTCACGGGGGGTCTCCTACGAG.

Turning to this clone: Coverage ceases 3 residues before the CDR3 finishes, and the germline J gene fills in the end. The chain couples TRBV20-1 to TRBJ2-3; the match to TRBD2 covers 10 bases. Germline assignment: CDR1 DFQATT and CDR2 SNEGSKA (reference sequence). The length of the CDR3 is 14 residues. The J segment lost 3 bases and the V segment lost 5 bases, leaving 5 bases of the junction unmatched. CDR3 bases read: TGCAGTGCTCCAAGCGGGAGGGTGACAGATACG. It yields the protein CSAPSGRVTDT. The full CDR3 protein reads CSAPSGRVTDTQYF.

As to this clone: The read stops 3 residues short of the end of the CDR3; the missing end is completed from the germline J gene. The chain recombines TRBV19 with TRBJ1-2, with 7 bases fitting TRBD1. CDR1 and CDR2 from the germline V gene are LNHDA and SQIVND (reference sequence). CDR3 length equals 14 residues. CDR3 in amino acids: CASSIRDSSYDYTF. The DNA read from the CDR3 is TGTGCCAGTAGTATACGGGACAGCTCCTACGAC.

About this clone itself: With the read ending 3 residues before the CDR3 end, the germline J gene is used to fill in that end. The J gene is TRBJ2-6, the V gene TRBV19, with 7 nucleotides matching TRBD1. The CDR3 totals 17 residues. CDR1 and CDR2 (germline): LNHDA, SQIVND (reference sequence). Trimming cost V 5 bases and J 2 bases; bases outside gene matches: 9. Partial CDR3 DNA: TGTGCCAGTAGTCCTGACTCTACAGGGGCTGGGGCCAACGTC. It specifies CASSPDSTGAGANV. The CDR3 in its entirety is CASSPDSTGAGANVLTF.

The DNA read from the CDR3 is TGTGCCAGTAGTAGTGCAGGGGGTGAAAAA. This translates into CASSSAGGEK. The full CDR3 sequence reads CASSSAGGEKLFF. V is TRBV19 and J is TRBJ1-4; 7 bases align to TRBD1. The read halts 3 residues ahead of the CDR3 end, with the missing end drawn from the germline J gene. Germline V gene sequence: CDR1 LNHDA, CDR2 SQIVND (reference sequence). Trimming took 4 bases from V and 7 from J; bases not matched to a gene: 3. This CDR3 contains 13 residues.

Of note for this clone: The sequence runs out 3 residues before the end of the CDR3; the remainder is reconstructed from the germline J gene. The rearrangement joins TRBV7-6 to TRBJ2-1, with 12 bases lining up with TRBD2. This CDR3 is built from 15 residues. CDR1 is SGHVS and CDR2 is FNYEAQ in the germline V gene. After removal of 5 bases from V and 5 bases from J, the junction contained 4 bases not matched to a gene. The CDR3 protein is CASSPTSGRNNEQFF. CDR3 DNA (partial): TGTGCCAGCAGCCCCACTAGCGGGAGGAACAATGAG. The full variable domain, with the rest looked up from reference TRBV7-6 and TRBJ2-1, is GAGVSQSPRYKVTKRGQDVALRCDPISGHVSLYWYRQALGQGPEFLTYFNYEAQQDKSGLPNDRFSAERPEGSISTLTIQRTEQRDSAMYRCASSPTSGRNNEQFFGPGTRLTVL.